This T cell receptor (beta chain) derives from a study of cytomegalovirus exposure and HLA in healthy donors (dated by TCRdb to about 2017). In the study overall: According to an earlier analysis of around 600 of the donors, some 180 million T cells yielded 90 million to 130 million unique TCR beta sequences and roughly 280 Gb of sequence data. An early release covering about 600 HLA-typed donors comprised approximately 300 gigabases of sequencing data and tens of millions of unique TCR sequences. Of the roughly 400 genotyped donors, approximately 80% were placed in the genetic ancestry cluster associated with self-reported Caucasian donors. The aim of the study was to test whether cataloging public T cell receptors could identify signatures of past pathogen exposure. The study used immunosequencing to profile the T cell repertoires of hundreds of subjects and linked those repertoires to cytomegalovirus serostatus. Besides the first cohort of approximately 710 subjects, a separate validation cohort made up of 120 different subjects was used. To predict cytomegalovirus infection status, the study brought together high-throughput TCR immunosequencing, statistical association of individual TCRs with disease status, and machine learning. A later analysis re-examined previously published TCR beta repertoires from hundreds of donors and added high-resolution HLA genotyping to investigate patterns of TCR occurrence. Rather than drawing on any new phenotypic data, the later analysis identified candidate immune exposures from TCR beta sequences and the way those sequences occurred across donors. An earlier analysis of more than 450 of the donors used high-throughput TCR beta sequencing to judge whether each TCR beta V gene segment behaved as functional or pseudogenic. Alongside the repertoire data, information on donor age, sex, ethnicity and CMV serostatus was compiled. A later genetic analysis used genome-wide SNP genotypes for 398 of the 666 donors, treating that subset as a discovery cohort. All discovery cohort repertoires had been generated using a single sequencing platform. HLA typing included class I and class II loci at four-digit resolution. Typing coverage varied by locus: about 620-640 donors for A, B, C, DRB1 and DQB1; roughly 560 for DQA1; over 600 for DPA1; approximately 490 for DPB1. Because of strong linkage in the cohort, five DR-DQ haplotypes were treated as single units for association and clustering. Among roughly 400 genotyped donors of the cohort, an average of around 240,000 unique TCR beta nucleotide sequences were sequenced per donor, roughly 20% of them non-productive. Overall study outcomes, separate from this receptor: An earlier analysis of 587 of the donors showed that most TCR beta V segments appeared in productive rearrangements either about 90% or about 30% of the time, which broadly matched IMGT annotations. In vitro tests confirmed that three of the cytomegalovirus-associated TCR beta chains recognize cytomegalovirus antigens. The cohort was sequenced for TCR beta chains only, and without alpha or paired-chain data the features that could be detected were limited. According to a later analysis, TCR association rates differed among HLA loci, with DRB1 alleles showing the most associated TCRs and HLA-C alleles showing the fewest. A further reported finding was that TCR beta sequences accurately predicted the HLA-A and HLA-B alleles for most subjects in the first cohort. Sequencing depth was assumed to be roughly uniform across donors in the presence/absence analyses, though that assumption may not hold. Correlated functional status among segregating V segments might be attributable to linkage disequilibrium, but an unknown experimental factor could not be ruled out. While some public TCRs were present in many individuals, most TCR sequences turned up only very rarely across donors. Because some donors lacked HLA typing at each locus, the association tests relied only on the typed subset. A total of 164 TCR beta chains were listed by the study as associated with cytomegalovirus. A later analysis associated 15,000 to 20,000 TCR beta sequences with specific HLA alleles at a false discovery rate of 0.05. V-gene and J-gene trimming of TCR beta chains was associated with a missense DCLRE1C variant in a later genetic analysis, and the association was replicated in an independent cohort. Compared with the roughly 670-donor mean, donors in an Asian-associated ancestry cluster had fewer N-insertions in productive TCRs, according to a later genetic analysis. Fewer than 20 rarely observed V segments, including chromosome 9 orphons, were excluded from the earlier analysis of approximately 600 of the donors because counts were too low. Some IMGT-functional V segments, including TRBV6-2 and TRBV6-3, could not be distinguished by the 87-base-pair reads and were therefore excluded. The authors suggested that the approach could potentially be extended to other disease states and immunological phenotypes. In a later analysis, HLA-associated TCR beta chains were found to be more clonally expanded and to have lower generation probabilities than equally common non-associated chains. According to a later analysis, parvovirus B19, influenza, CMV and Epstein-Barr virus appeared linked to several top co-occurrence clusters. A group of highly shared sequence variants was considered likely to be a technical artifact of the sequencing pipeline. When HLA alleles, especially DR and DQ, strongly co-occurred, attributing TCR associations to individual alleles was difficult. The only immune exposure information available for the cohort was CMV serostatus. A later analysis found that most CMV-associated TCR beta chains appeared HLA-restricted, with HLA associations seemingly driven largely by CMV exposure. Cytomegalovirus status was reported to be diagnosed by the classifier with high specificity and sensitivity in both the original and validation cohorts.

A remark on this clone: Its target antigen remains unknown. No much larger clone is present one base from it, and per-base qualities are unavailable.

Preparation of the library involved the immunoSEQ multiplex PCR assay. The multiplex PCR relied on a mix of 60 forward primers for TCR Vbeta segments and 13 reverse primers for TCR Jbeta segments. The CDR3 region of rearranged TCR beta genes was amplified from genomic DNA by a multiplex PCR assay. On the Illumina HiSeq System, the amplified TCR beta libraries were sequenced as 87-base-pair reads. As for how the authors treated the data: Across the 670 or so repertoires, a later analysis counted tens of millions of unique TCR beta chains, approximately 12 million of which were shared by at least two donors. Raw reads were error-corrected and collapsed into unique sequences by a nearest-neighbor algorithm in which closely related sequences were merged to remove PCR and sequencing errors. To assign V, D and J gene segments, CDR3 sequences were aligned to IMGT reference sequences. For a sequence to be retained, a match of at least six nucleotides to both a V gene segment and a J gene segment was required. A rearrangement was called productive if the CDR3 had no stop codons and remained in frame with V and J, and every other rearrangement was called non-productive. CDR3 was defined according to IMGT convention as the region running from the second conserved V-encoded cysteine to the conserved J-encoded phenylalanine. In an earlier analysis of more than 550 of the donors, sequences lacking an unambiguous match to a single V gene segment were excluded. An earlier analysis of 450 to 650 of the donors called V segments functional above 56.7% productive rearrangements and segregating when the between-donor standard deviation exceeded 5%. A statistical classification framework was developed to diagnose cytomegalovirus status using the catalog of TCR beta chain sequences. In a later analysis, V and J genes were assigned by comparing TCR nucleotide sequences against IMGT/GENE-DB human TR gene sequences. The TCRdist pipeline was used in a later analysis to assign CDR3 sequences and most-parsimonious VDJ recombination scenarios. A later analysis defined each TCR beta chain by its CDR3 amino acid sequence plus V-gene family, and excluded reads lacking a unique V-gene family. In a later analysis, 500 to 700 highly shared, low-generation-probability nucleotide sequences were removed to address suspected cross-contamination and a sequencing artifact. A later analysis calculated a clonal expansion index for each public chain from normalized within-repertoire ranks of inferred template counts. In a later analysis, generation probabilities were computed with a VDJ recombination model fitted to out-of-frame rearrangements, and the resulting probabilities were checked against IGoR. In a later analysis, hypergeometric tests were used to score TCR-TCR, TCR-HLA and TCR-CMV co-occurrence, with a repertoire-size bias correction applied to TCR pairs. False discovery rates were estimated in a later analysis by permuting HLA or CMV assignments 20 times. In a later analysis, co-occurring TCRs were grouped using DBSCAN, with TCRdist sequence similarity added in when clustering inside HLA-allele-positive subsets. For co-occurrence clustering, repertoires with fewer than 30,000 or more than 120,000 public chains were excluded, along with four to six repertoires with anomalous nucleotide sharing. The table comes from immuneACCESS by way of TCRdb, which keeps in-frame sequences with V and J called. Part of the clones is missing from these tables; in studies checked, under half for an unresolved V gene and the rest for unknown reasons. V and J calls and clone size come straight from that table; D and trimming were deduced from the DNA. The sample contains 50,000 to 75,000 clones, approximately 75% of them found a single time. The leading ten clones occupy roughly 6.4% of the sample.

The cohort comprised hundreds of healthy bone marrow donors. At the time of sampling, every cohort member was nominally healthy, though immune exposures that went unrecorded were likely present. The donor tested CMV seropositive and was one of the 289 seropositive cohort members. A peripheral blood sample was provided by each donor, and peripheral blood mononuclear cells were used for TCR beta sequencing. The Qiagen DNeasy Blood Extraction Kit was used to extract genomic DNA from the blood cell samples. Reading from cysteine to phenylalanine, the CDR3 counts 12 amino acids. The kept DNA is CDR3 alone, 36 bases in frame from the first base. The germline V gene encodes CDR1 LNHDA and CDR2 SQIVND (reference sequence). V gives up 8 bases and J gives up 9 bases, and the segment between their germline ends measures 16 bases.

The sample was PBMCs. This receptor was taken from a young man in good health and CMV-seropositive. In this chain, TRBV19 is recombined with TRBJ1-1, with TRBD1 tentatively as D gene (6 bases match). The DNA is TGTGCCAGTTACGACAGGTCGTCGAAAGCTTTCTTT. The encoded protein is CASYDRSSKAFF.